This T cell receptor (beta chain) appears in the sequencing data of a study of PD-1 blockade in classical Hodgkin lymphoma. Every patient relapsed after autologous stem cell transplantation, and brentuximab vedotin exposure varied. This CDR3 is built from 14 residues. Trimming removed 3 bases from V and 6 bases from J, with 13 bases in between. The germline gives CDR1 MNHNY, CDR2 SVGAGI (reference sequence). Points on this clone: Its matching antigen is unknown.

Some clones are missing from TCRdb's copy, which holds only in-frame ones; the method was immunoSEQ multiplex PCR. The data show about 98,000 clones, about four fifths seen once. The study's findings and limits: Whatever underlies the repertoire differences (possibly disease activity or prior therapy) remains undefined. Complete responders possessed baseline diversity comparable to newly diagnosed patients. Healthy donors were reported to have higher baseline TCR diversity than newly diagnosed patients. Initiation of nivolumab under 1 year after ASCT led to exclusion of patients.

Sequences were derived from peripheral blood mononuclear cells (PBMCs), sampled before the second cycle of nivolumab. The receptor was derived from a human donor with classical Hodgkin lymphoma. The chain couples TRBV6-6 to TRBJ2-3, with unresolved D. The CDR3 DNA follows: TGTGCCAGCAGTTATACCTGGTATAAGGATACGCAGTATTTT. Its translation is CASSYTWYKDTQYF.